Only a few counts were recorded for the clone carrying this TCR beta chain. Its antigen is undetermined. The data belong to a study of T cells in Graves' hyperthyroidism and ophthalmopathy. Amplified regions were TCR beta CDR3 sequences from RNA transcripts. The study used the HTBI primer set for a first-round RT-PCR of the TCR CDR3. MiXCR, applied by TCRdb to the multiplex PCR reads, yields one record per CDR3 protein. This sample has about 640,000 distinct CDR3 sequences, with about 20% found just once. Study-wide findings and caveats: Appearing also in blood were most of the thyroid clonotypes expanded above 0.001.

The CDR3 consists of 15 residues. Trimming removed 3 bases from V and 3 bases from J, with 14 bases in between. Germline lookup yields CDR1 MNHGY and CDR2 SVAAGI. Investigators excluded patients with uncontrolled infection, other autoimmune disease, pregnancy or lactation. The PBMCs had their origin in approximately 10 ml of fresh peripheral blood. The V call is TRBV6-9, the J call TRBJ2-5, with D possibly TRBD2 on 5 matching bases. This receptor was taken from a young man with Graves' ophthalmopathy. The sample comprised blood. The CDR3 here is CASSYALIGEETQYF. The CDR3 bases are TGTGCCAGCAGTTACGCCTTAATCGGGGAAGAGACCCAGTACTTC.